This TCR beta chain emerged from a study of cytomegalovirus exposure and HLA in healthy donors. The CDR3 extends over 15 amino acids. Trimming pared 7 bases from V and 0 bases from J, leaving 16 bases between. CDR1 is LGHNT, CDR2 FRNRAP, per germline. PCR was performed using 60 Vbeta and 13 Jbeta primers. The repertoire was sequenced with immunoSEQ multiplex PCR; TCRdb's copy has only in-frame clones and lacks some. The sample records 120,000 to 150,000 clones, 77% being singletons. The chain carries TRBV12-5 and TRBJ2-7, with D possibly matching TRBD1 (6 bases). Sequencing was performed on PBMCs. This receptor was obtained from a female donor in good health and CMV-seronegative. The CDR3 loop reads CASDYTTGSSYEQYF. The CDR3 nucleotides read TGTGCTAGTGACTATACCACAGGGTCCTCCTACGAGCAGTACTTC.